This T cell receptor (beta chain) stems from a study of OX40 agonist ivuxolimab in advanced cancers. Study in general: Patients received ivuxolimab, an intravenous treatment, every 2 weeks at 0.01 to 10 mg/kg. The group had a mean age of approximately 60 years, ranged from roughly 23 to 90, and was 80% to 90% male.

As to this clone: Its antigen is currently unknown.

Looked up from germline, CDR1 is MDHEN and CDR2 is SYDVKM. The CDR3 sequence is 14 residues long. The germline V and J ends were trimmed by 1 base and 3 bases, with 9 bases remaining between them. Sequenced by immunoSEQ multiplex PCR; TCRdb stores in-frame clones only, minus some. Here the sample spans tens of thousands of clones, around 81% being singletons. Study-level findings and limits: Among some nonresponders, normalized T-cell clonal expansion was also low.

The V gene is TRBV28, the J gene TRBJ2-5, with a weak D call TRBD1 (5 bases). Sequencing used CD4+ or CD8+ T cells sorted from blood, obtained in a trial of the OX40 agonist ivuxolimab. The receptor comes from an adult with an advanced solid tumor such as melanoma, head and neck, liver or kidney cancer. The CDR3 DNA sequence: TGTGCCAGCAGTTTATTAGGGGTTGAAGAGACCCAGTACTTC. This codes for CASSLLGVEETQYF.